The rows below give T cell receptor beta chains drawn from one sample of a study of cytomegalovirus exposure and HLA in healthy donors. The assay was immunoSEQ multiplex PCR, and TCRdb's table has in-frame clones only and misses some. The sample records around 300,000 clones, over 85% being singletons. Sample: PBMCs. These TCRs come from a woman younger than 30 in good health and CMV-seronegative. Each CDR3 is given with its conserved first and last residue. D genes are given only for firm matches. The size entry is marked missing in some rows and otherwise reads once, few, many or a size class.

j_call cdr3_length d_call clone_size v_call cdr3_aa cdr3_nt
TRBJ2-5 14 - - TRBV2 CASSERRYQETQYF TGTGCCAGCAGTGAAAGGAGGTACCAAGAGACCCAGTACTTC
TRBJ2-1 14 - - TRBV5-6 CASSFGSQGNEQFF TGTGCCAGCAGCTTCGGGTCTCAGGGCAATGAGCAGTTCTTC
TRBJ1-3 13 - - TRBV6-5 CASSHDRGNTIYF TGTGCCAGCAGTCACGACAGGGGAAACACCATATATTTT
TRBJ1-5 14 - - TRBV19 CASKYGQYEQPQHF TGTGCCAGTAAGTATGGGCAGTATGAACAGCCCCAGCATTTT
TRBJ1-3 15 TRBD1 - TRBV5-4 CASSLTGGTGNTIYF TGTGCCAGCAGCCTGACAGGGGGGACGGGAAACACCATATATTTT
TRBJ1-5 15 - - TRBV19 CASSIGPTGYQPQHF TGTGCCAGTAGTATAGGGCCCACAGGGTATCAGCCCCAGCATTTT
TRBJ2-5 12 - - TRBV9 CASSAGVETQYF TGTGCCAGCAGCGCGGGGGTGGAGACCCAGTACTTC
TRBJ2-1 13 TRBD1 - TRBV7-3 CASSLDRSGEQFF TGTGCCAGCAGCTTGGACAGGTCGGGTGAGCAGTTCTTC
TRBJ2-5 16 - - TRBV4-1 CASSLRDILFAETQYF TGCGCCAGCAGCCTACGGGACATTCTTTTTGCAGAGACCCAGTACTTC
TRBJ2-5 13 - - TRBV9 CASSVASSETQYF TGTGCCAGCAGCGTAGCTAGTTCAGAGACCCAGTACTTC
TRBJ1-2 14 - - TRBV7-9 CASSFGTLNGGYTF TGTGCCAGCAGCTTCGGGACACTCAATGGGGGCTACACCTTC
TRBJ1-2 15 TRBD1 once TRBV27 CASSLIPGGNYGYTF TGTGCCAGCAGTTTAATACCAGGGGGTAACTATGGCTACACCTTC
TRBJ1-1 16 TRBD1 - TRBV7-2 CASSARQGATNTEAFF TGTGCCAGCAGTGCTCGACAGGGGGCGACGAACACTGAAGCTTTCTTT
TRBJ2-7 15 TRBD1 once TRBV5-1 CASSRRDRFAYEQYF TGCGCCAGCAGCCGCCGGGACAGGTTCGCCTACGAGCAGTACTTC
TRBJ1-5 11 - - TRBV7-9 CAPGGYQPQHF TGTGCCCCGGGAGGGTATCAGCCCCAGCATTTT
TRBJ1-2 16 - - TRBV18 CASSPQWSGTNYGYTF TGTGCCAGCTCACCTCAGTGGTCAGGGACTAACTATGGCTACACCTTC
TRBJ2-3 15 - - TRBV18 CASSPSGLSTDTQYF TGTGCCAGCTCACCTTCGGGACTCTCGACGGATACGCAGTATTTT
TRBJ1-2 13 - - TRBV5-1 CASSLAHRDGHTF TGCGCCAGCAGCTTAGCTCACAGGGATGGCCACACCTTC
TRBJ1-1 14 TRBD1 - TRBV9 CASSRGDRGDEAFF TGTGCCAGCAGCCGAGGGGACAGGGGAGACGAAGCTTTCTTT
TRBJ2-5 15 - - TRBV5-1 CASSLRGRIGETQYF TGCGCCAGCAGCTTGCGGGGAAGAATAGGGGAGACCCAGTACTTC
TRBJ1-2 15 TRBD1 - TRBV15 CATSRTADRDYGYTF TGTGCCACCAGCAGGACCGCAGACAGGGACTATGGCTACACCTTC
TRBJ2-5 14 TRBD2 - TRBV19 CASNPGLLKETQYF TGTGCCAGTAACCCGGGACTACTAAAAGAGACCCAGTACTTC
TRBJ2-7 14 - - TRBV19 CASSIVSGASEQYF TGTGCCAGTAGTATCGTTTCGGGAGCCTCCGAGCAGTACTTC
TRBJ2-5 16 TRBD2 - TRBV7-9 CASSSSVAGAGETQYF TGTGCCAGCAGCTCATCCGTAGCGGGGGCTGGAGAGACCCAGTACTTC
TRBJ2-7 15 - - TRBV5-1 CASSLGQGGVGEQYF TGCGCCAGCAGCTTGGGTCAGGGTGGGGTCGGCGAGCAGTACTTC
TRBJ2-7 13 - - TRBV6-1 CASSVPPVYEQYF TGTGCCAGCAGTGTTCCCCCTGTCTACGAGCAGTACTTC
TRBJ1-2 12 - - TRBV4-2 CASAGGNYGYTF TGTGCCAGCGCCGGCGGGAACTATGGCTACACCTTC
TRBJ2-1 15 TRBD2 - TRBV5-1 CASSHLLAGLDEQFF TGCGCCAGCAGTCACTTACTAGCGGGGTTGGATGAGCAGTTCTTC
TRBJ1-2 16 TRBD1 once TRBV10-3 CAISEPRDSPNYGYTF TGTGCCATCAGTGAGCCGAGGGACAGCCCTAACTATGGCTACACCTTC
TRBJ2-3 12 - - TRBV5-4 CASSLLTDTQYF TGTGCCAGCAGCTTGTTAACAGATACGCAGTATTTT
TRBJ2-1 16 TRBD1 once TRBV5-4 CASSLMQGAYFNEQFF TGTGCCAGCAGCTTGATGCAGGGGGCCTATTTCAATGAGCAGTTCTTC
TRBJ2-1 15 TRBD2 - TRBV13 CASSSRLAGDNEQFF TGTGCCAGCAGCTCAAGACTAGCGGGGGACAATGAGCAGTTCTTC
TRBJ1-2 14 TRBD1 - TRBV6-4 CASSDGPGGRGYTF TGTGCCAGCAGTGACGGTCCAGGGGGAAGAGGCTACACCTTC
TRBJ1-3 13 TRBD1 once TRBV5-5 CASRTGSGNTIYF TGTGCCAGCAGGACAGGGTCTGGAAACACCATATATTTT
TRBJ2-2 14 - - TRBV2 CASKTGSNTGELFF TGTGCCAGTAAAACAGGGTCGAACACCGGGGAGCTGTTTTTT
TRBJ2-6 15 - - TRBV6-5 CASTRGSSGANVLTF TGTGCCAGCACCCGGGGGTCCTCTGGGGCCAACGTCCTGACTTTC
TRBJ2-3 14 TRBD2 once TRBV30 CAWRSSGARDTQYF TGTGCCTGGAGGTCTAGCGGGGCGAGAGATACGCAGTATTTT
TRBJ1-2 15 TRBD1 once TRBV19 CASSIGTGSLYGYTF TGTGCCAGTAGTATCGGGACAGGGTCTCTCTATGGCTACACCTTC
TRBJ2-7 13 - - TRBV7-8 CASSFGGGGEQYF TGTGCCAGCAGCTTTGGGGGGGGCGGTGAGCAGTACTTC
TRBJ1-1 16 TRBD1 once TRBV11-2 CASSLAFTGVRTEAFF TGTGCCAGCAGCTTGGCTTTTACAGGGGTTCGAACTGAAGCTTTCTTT
TRBJ1-2 13 - - TRBV30 CAWSEAANYGYTF TGTGCCTGGAGTGAGGCGGCTAACTATGGCTACACCTTC
TRBJ2-1 15 - - TRBV15 CATSSPTDSGNEQFF TGTGCCACCAGCAGCCCCACGGACTCGGGGAATGAGCAGTTCTTC
TRBJ2-7 14 TRBD1 - TRBV6-5 CASSYSQGAKEQYF TGTGCCAGCAGTTACTCCCAGGGGGCGAAAGAGCAGTACTTC
TRBJ2-7 13 TRBD1 - TRBV30 CAWSRTGGDEQYF TGTGCCTGGAGTAGGACAGGGGGGGACGAGCAGTACTTC
TRBJ2-1 14 - - TRBV29-1 CSVTGEGGPNEQFF TGCAGCGTTACCGGGGAGGGGGGGCCCAATGAGCAGTTCTTC
TRBJ2-7 14 - - TRBV13 CASSPPGQTYEQYF TGTGCCAGCAGTCCCCCTGGACAGACCTACGAGCAGTACTTC
TRBJ1-1 11 - - TRBV29-1 CSVQGNTEAFF TGCAGCGTACAGGGTAACACTGAAGCTTTCTTT
TRBJ2-7 14 - - TRBV27 CASSFEGVSLELYF TGTGCCAGCAGTTTTGAGGGCGTCTCCCTGGAACTGTACTTC
TRBJ1-2 16 TRBD1 - TRBV15 CATSSGIRGGADGYTF TGTGCCACCAGCAGCGGGATCCGAGGGGGCGCGGATGGCTACACCTTC
TRBJ2-7 14 TRBD1 - TRBV18 CASSPDRGLYEQYF TGTGCCAGCTCACCAGACAGGGGGCTCTACGAGCAGTACTTC
TRBJ1-3 16 - once TRBV10-2 CASRGTSGISGNTIYF TGCGCCAGCAGAGGAACTTCAGGGATCTCTGGAAACACCATATATTTT
TRBJ2-1 15 TRBD2 once TRBV4-1 CASSQDQRGANEQFF TGCGCCAGCAGCCAAGACCAGCGGGGGGCGAATGAGCAGTTCTTC
TRBJ1-1 15 - - TRBV15 CATSRGRQGSTEAFF TGTGCCACCAGCAGAGGAAGGCAGGGAAGCACTGAAGCTTTCTTT
TRBJ2-4 15 - - TRBV2 CASSSRGAAKNIQYF TGTGCCAGCAGCTCCAGGGGGGCAGCCAAAAACATTCAGTACTTC
TRBJ2-2 15 - once TRBV2 CASSERRANTGELFF TGTGCCAGCAGTGAACGCAGGGCAAACACCGGGGAGCTGTTTTTT
TRBJ2-7 14 TRBD1 once TRBV9 CASSVGTGDYEQYF TGTGCCAGCAGCGTAGGAACAGGGGATTACGAGCAGTACTTC
TRBJ1-2 17 TRBD1 once TRBV5-5 CASSLRPTGDGGYGYTF TGTGCCAGCAGCTTGCGACCTACAGGGGACGGGGGCTATGGCTACACCTTC
TRBJ2-5 12 - - TRBV6-5 CASGVTLETQYF TGTGCCAGCGGAGTTACTCTGGAGACCCAGTACTTC
TRBJ2-6 16 TRBD2 once TRBV27 CASRTGGASGANVLTF TGTGCCAGCAGGACCGGGGGGGCCTCGGGGGCCAACGTCCTGACTTTC
TRBJ2-3 15 - once TRBV7-6 CASSLGWGSTDTQYF TGTGCCAGCAGCTTAGGGTGGGGCAGCACAGATACGCAGTATTTT